These 18 T cell receptor beta chains came from one sample sequenced in a study of blood T cells in healthy people across ages. Primed by a sample-barcoded 5' primer and a J-beta primer mix, a second PCR proceeded for about 6 to 11 cycles. TCRdb used MiXCR to reprocess the 5' RACE reads, holding one entry per CDR3 protein. The sample has fewer than 2,000,000 distinct CDR3 sequences, roughly 30% seen once. The sample was blood. The receptors were sampled from a woman in her thirties in good health.

As regards this clonotype: At one of its ends the junction is not consistent with the germline gene, which may arise from a read error. The chain links TRBV7-2 to TRBJ2-1; no clear D. CDR3 length: 15 residues. Germline CDR1 reads SGHTA; CDR2 reads FQGNSA. For the CDR3, the DNA is TGTGCCAGCAGCTTAGGCCGGCGGCTTTACAATGAGCGGTTCTTC. Residues: CASSLGRRLYNERFF. Drawing the rest from reference TRBV7-2 and TRBJ2-1, the complete variable domain is GAGVSQSPSNKVTEKGKDVELRCDPISGHTALYWYRQSLGQGLEFLIYFQGNSAPDKSGLPSDRFSAERTGGSVSTLTIQRTQQEDSAVYLCASSLGRRLYNERFFGPGTRLTVL.

This clonotype was observed once. Relative to the germline gene, one junction end is altered; a read error may explain this. The gene calls are TRBV27 and TRBJ1-2; unclear D gene. The CDR3 loop spans 12 amino acids. The germline gives CDR1 MNHEY, CDR2 SMNVEV (reference sequence). CDR3 coding DNA: TGTGCCAGCCGTTCCGGAAACTATGGCCACACCTTC. Its translation: CASRSGNYGHTF.

The CDR3 DNA follows: TGTGCCAGCAGCTCAACAGGGATCCCAGATACGCAGTATTTT. This encodes CASSSTGIPDTQYF. The chain links TRBV7-2 to TRBJ2-3, with a weak D call TRBD1 (6 bases). The germline CDR1 and CDR2 sequences are SGHTA and FQGNSA. The V end lost 4 bases, the J end lost 4 bases, and 12 bases lay between the germline ends. The CDR3 has 14 residues.

This chain links TRBV6-1 with TRBJ2-5; TRBD2 agrees at 7 bases. Near its end, the DNA agrees better with TRBJ2-7, so the J call may be wrong. CDR3 length: 15 residues. Germline V gives CDR1 MNHNS, CDR2 SASEGT. CDR3 sequence (DNA): TGTGCCAGCAGCGAAACGACTAGCCCTATCTACGAGCAGTACTTC. Its translation: CASSETTSPIYEQYF.

Only a few counts were recorded for this clonotype. This chain joins TRBV15 and TRBJ2-5; unclear D gene. The V gene lost 2 bases and the J gene lost 5 bases, with 9 bases spanning the gap. Germline V CDR1 and CDR2: LNHNV, YYDKDF (reference sequence). This CDR3 has 13 amino acids. The CDR3 spells CATSRPPVETQYF. CDR3 DNA sequence: TGTGCCACCAGCAGACCCCCCGTTGAGACCCAGTACTTC.

This chain uses TRBV7-9 with TRBJ2-6; no definite D call. This CDR3 is built from 17 residues. V lost 1 base to trimming and J lost 1 base, with 11 bases between them. The V gene's germline CDR1 is SEHNR and CDR2 FQNEAQ (reference sequence). CDR3 residues: CASSLVERPSGANVLTF. In DNA form, the CDR3 reads TGTGCCAGCAGCTTAGTCGAACGCCCGTCTGGGGCCAACGTCCTGACTTTC.

This chain links TRBV5-1 with TRBJ2-1; TRBD2 matches 9 bases. The germline V gene has CDR1 SGHRS and CDR2 YFSETQ. The CDR3 runs to 15 residues. Germline trimming cut 3 bases from V and 5 bases from J; bases unmatched to any gene: 6. CDR3 in DNA: TGCGCCAGCAGCTGGGATAGCGGGAGAAACAATGAGCAGTTCTTC. This encodes CASSWDSGRNNEQFF.

The chain uses TRBV28 and TRBJ1-2; D is uncertain. CDR3 length: 13 residues. Per germline, CDR1 MDHEN and CDR2 SYDVKM. Between the trimmed V and J ends, which lost 4 bases and 5 bases, there was a span of 11 bases. The DNA for the CDR3 is TGTGCCAGCAGTTCCCCATCCTTGTATGGCTACACCTTC. This translates into CASSSPSLYGYTF.

The rearrangement joins TRBV20-1 to TRBJ1-1; D ambiguous. Between the trimmed V and J ends, which lost 3 bases and 1 base, there was a span of 12 bases. Germline lookup yields CDR1 DFQATT and CDR2 SNEGSKA (reference sequence). There are 14 residues in the CDR3. The chain's CDR3 is CSASLTVSNTEAFF. CDR3 DNA sequence: TGCAGTGCTAGCCTTACAGTGTCGAACACTGAAGCTTTCTTT.

The V and J genes are TRBV1 and TRBJ2-5; TRBD2 was called by the table and not checked on the DNA. TRBV1 has pseudogene status. The CDR3 length is 15 residues. CDR3 nucleotide sequence: TGCACCAGCAGCCACGTACTAGCGGTAAAGGAGACCCAGTACTTC. This translates into CTSSHVLAVKETQYF.

This clonotype showed up many times. This sequence joins TRBV20-1 and TRBJ2-3; D not resolved. V lost 6 bases to trimming and J lost 1 base, with 17 bases between them. This CDR3 is 15 amino acids long. The germline V gene encodes CDR1 DFQATT and CDR2 SNEGSKA (reference sequence). In DNA form, the CDR3 reads TGCAGTGCGAGAAGTCGGCTGCCCGGCACAGATACGCAGTATTTT. Translating it yields CSARSRLPGTDTQYF.

This clonotype was observed a handful of times. The chain couples TRBV29-1 to TRBJ1-1; D call uncertain. The V gene's germline CDR1 is SQVTM and CDR2 ANQGSEA. The CDR3 runs 14 residues. With 2 bases removed from V and 4 bases from J, the gap between germline ends came to 14 bases. The CDR3 DNA reads as TGCAGCGTTGAATTGGACGGGCTCGGCACTGAAGCTTTCTTT. The encoded protein is CSVELDGLGTEAFF.

This clonotype has just a few counts. V and J are TRBV7-2 and TRBJ2-7; unclear D gene. Looked up from germline, CDR1 is SGHTA and CDR2 is FQGNSA. The CDR3 covers 14 residues. V lost 3 bases and J 4 bases, leaving 13 bases between the germline ends. The CDR3, as DNA: TGTGCCAGCAGCTTTGGACGGATACCTTACGAGCAGTACTTC. Amino acid sequence: CASSFGRIPYEQYF.

The CDR3 region has the DNA TGCAGTGCTAGAGATGAGGGCCGTAGCACAGATACGCAGTATTTT. Encoded protein: CSARDEGRSTDTQYF. This sequence joins TRBV20-1 and TRBJ2-3, with a weak D call TRBD2 (5 bases). V gave up 0 bases and J gave up 0 bases, with 10 bases separating them. The CDR3 runs to 15 residues. Per germline, CDR1 DFQATT and CDR2 SNEGSKA (reference sequence).

The chain couples TRBV20-1 to TRBJ2-6; D remains unclear. V was cut by 0 bases and J by 4 bases, with 10 bases left in between. CDR3 size: 15 residues. CDR1 and CDR2 (germline): DFQATT, SNEGSKA (reference sequence). For the CDR3, the DNA is TGCAGTGCTAGAGATGGTGAGTCCGGGGCCAACGTCCTGACTTTC. Its translation: CSARDGESGANVLTF.

This sequence joins TRBV10-3 and TRBJ2-3; D possibly corresponds to TRBD1 (5 bases). Germline V gene sequence: CDR1 ENHRY, CDR2 SYGVKD. Trimming left V 10 bases short and J 7 bases short, with 9 bases between. The CDR3 runs 10 residues. The CDR3 region is CATQGNTQYF. DNA for the CDR3: TGTGCCACCCAGGGAAATACGCAGTATTTT.

V gene TRBV30 combines with J gene TRBJ1-5; D is ambiguous. The germline V and J ends were trimmed by 5 bases and 1 base, with 9 bases remaining between them. The germline gives CDR1 GTSNPN, CDR2 SVGIG (reference sequence). CDR3 length: 13 amino acids. CDR3 protein: CAWGPGSNQPQHF. CDR3 bases: TGTGCCTGGGGCCCTGGCAGCAATCAGCCCCAGCATTTT.

This clonotype has only one observation. The junction differs from germline at one of its ends, possibly a read error. The rearrangement uses TRBV28 and TRBJ2-6; D is unclear. Germline V gives CDR1 MDHEN, CDR2 SYDVKM. The CDR3 is 13 amino acids. The CDR3 DNA sequence: TGTGCCAACAGTTTACCCGGGGCCAACGTCCTGACTTTC. Protein: CANSLPGANVLTF. Using reference TRBV28 and TRBJ2-6 for the parts outside the CDR3, the full variable domain is DVKVTQSSRYLVKRTGEKVFLECVQDMDHENMFWYRQDPGLGLRLIYFSYDVKMKEKGDIPEGYSVSREKKERFSLILESASTNQTSMYLCANSLPGANVLTFGAGSRLTVL.